This T cell receptor (beta chain) was obtained from a study of T cells in Graves' hyperthyroidism and ophthalmopathy. Study context: Once the initial diagnosis was made, peripheral blood was obtained before any treatment.

Study results and caveats: Before onset, by a median of 6.5 months, the model predicted ophthalmopathy. Blood also held most thyroid clonotypes expanded beyond 0.001.

The CDR3 spans 16 residues. Germline CDR1 and CDR2: MNHNS and SASEGT. V lost 6 bases, J lost 5 bases, and 10 bases stayed unmatched. Regions amplified from RNA transcripts were the TCR beta CDR3 regions. The HTBI primer set served for first-round RT-PCR of the TCR CDR3. Each CDR3 protein gets one entry after TCRdb re-called the multiplex PCR reads with MiXCR. The data hold fewer than 550,000 distinct CDR3 sequences, with 24% observed a single time. A Clinical Activity Score of at least 3, a NOSPECS grade of at least 4 and a duration under 3 months were recorded in the ophthalmopathy patients. This clonotype was detected many times. Its matching antigen is unknown.

Sample: blood. This receptor was taken from a woman in her 30s with Graves' ophthalmopathy. The chain combines TRBV6-1 with TRBJ2-5, with 12 bases matching TRBD2. The CDR3 DNA sequence: TGTGCCAGCAGAAGACGCGGACTAGCGGGGAGGGAGACCCAGTACTTC. Protein: CASRRRGLAGRETQYF.